This T cell receptor beta chain came from a study of T cell responses to AZD1222 COVID-19 vaccine. Study background: Investigators merged groups given second doses at roughly 4 or roughly 12 weeks.

The CDR3 length is 15 residues. The trim removed 2 bases at V and 5 bases at J, leaving 3 bases unmatched. Germline lookup yields CDR1 MGHRA and CDR2 YSYEKL. As concerns this clone: The antigen is unknown.

Sequenced by immunoSEQ multiplex PCR; TCRdb stores in-frame clones only, minus some. The sample consists of about 62,000 clones, 76% of them appearing once. Whole-study findings and limits: Receipt of two AZD1222 doses was followed by a rise in Spike-specific TCR breadth and depth.

The sequence came from an adult in good health. This rearrangement joins TRBV4-1 to TRBJ1-3; 10 bases map to TRBD1. This specimen consisted of peripheral blood, obtained on day 0 of AZD1222 vaccination. For the CDR3, the DNA is TGCGCCAGCAGCCAACCGGGACAGGGGAGAAACACCATATATTTT. Translating it yields CASSQPGQGRNTIYF.